Sequencing of this T cell receptor (beta chain) was carried out in a study of cytomegalovirus exposure and HLA in healthy donors. Study-level findings and limits: TRBV6-2, TRBV6-3 and some other V segments were excluded as indistinguishable. Many donors carried some public TCRs, although rarity characterized most TCR sequences.

As for this clone: Its antigen is as yet unknown.

The primer mix had 60 Vbeta and 13 Jbeta primers. Using immunoSEQ multiplex PCR, the repertoire was profiled, and TCRdb retains in-frame clones only, with some absent. The sample includes 60,000 to 80,000 clones, roughly 60% seen only once; the top ten take 2.8%. CDR3 length: 14 residues. The V and J ends lost 6 bases and 3 bases, in that order; junction bases with no gene match: 5. Germline loops: CDR1 SQVTM, CDR2 ANQGSEA. Healthy people donating bone marrow made up the donors. Material for sequencing was PBMCs. This clonotype originated in a young man in good health and CMV-seronegative. The genes are TRBV29-1 and TRBJ2-1, with 10 bases that match TRBD1. In DNA form, the CDR3 reads TGCAGCGTGGAGACAGGGGGCTTCTACAATGAGCAGTTCTTC. It is translated as CSVETGGFYNEQFF.